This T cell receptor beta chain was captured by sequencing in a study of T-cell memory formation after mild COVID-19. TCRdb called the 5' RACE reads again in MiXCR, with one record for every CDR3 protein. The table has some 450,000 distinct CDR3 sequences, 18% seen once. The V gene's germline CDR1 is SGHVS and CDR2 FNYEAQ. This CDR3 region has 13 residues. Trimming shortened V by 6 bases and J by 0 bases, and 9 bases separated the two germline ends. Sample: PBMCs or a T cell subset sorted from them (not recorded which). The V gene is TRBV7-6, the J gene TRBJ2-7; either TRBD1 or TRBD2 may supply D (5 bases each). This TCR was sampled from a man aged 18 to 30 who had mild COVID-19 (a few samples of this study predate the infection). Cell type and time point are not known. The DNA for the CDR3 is TGTGCCAGCAGGGACGGGACCTCCTACGAGCAGTACTTC. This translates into CASRDGTSYEQYF. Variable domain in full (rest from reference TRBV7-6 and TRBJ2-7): GAGVSQSPRYKVTKRGQDVALRCDPISGHVSLYWYRQALGQGPEFLTYFNYEAQQDKSGLPNDRFSAERPEGSISTLTIQRTEQRDSAMYRCASRDGTSYEQYFGPGTRLTVT.